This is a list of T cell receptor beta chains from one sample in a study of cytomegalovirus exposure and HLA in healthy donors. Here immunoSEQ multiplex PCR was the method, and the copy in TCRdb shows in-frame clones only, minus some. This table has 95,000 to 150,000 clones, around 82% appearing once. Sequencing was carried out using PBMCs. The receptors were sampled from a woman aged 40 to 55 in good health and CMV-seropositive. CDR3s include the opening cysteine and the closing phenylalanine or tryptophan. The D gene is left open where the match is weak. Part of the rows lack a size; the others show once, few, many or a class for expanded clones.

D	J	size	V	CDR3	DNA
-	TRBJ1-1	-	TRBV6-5	CASSQSSGTSEAFF	TGTGCCAGCAGTCAGAGTTCAGGGACATCTGAAGCTTTCTTT
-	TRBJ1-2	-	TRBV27	CASSLSGGGYGYTF	TGTGCCAGCAGTTTATCCGGGGGGGGCTATGGCTACACCTTC
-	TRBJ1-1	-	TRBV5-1	CASSSSPGDTEAFF	TGCGCCAGCAGCTCCTCCCCGGGGGACACTGAAGCTTTCTTT
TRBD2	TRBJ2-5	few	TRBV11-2	CASSGRLAGGHETQYF	TGTGCCAGCAGCGGGCGACTAGCGGGAGGGCACGAGACCCAGTACTTC
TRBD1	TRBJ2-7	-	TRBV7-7	CASSLGAGGSYEQYF	TGTGCTAGCAGCTTAGGGGCAGGGGGCTCCTACGAGCAGTACTTC
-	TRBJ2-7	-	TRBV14	CASSLGPPSSEQYF	TGTGCCAGCAGTTTGGGGCCACCCTCGTCCGAGCAGTACTTC
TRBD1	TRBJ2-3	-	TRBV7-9	CASSKGTGGDTQYF	TGTGCCAGCAGCAAAGGAACAGGGGGAGATACGCAGTATTTT
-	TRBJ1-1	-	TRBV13	CASSLPSITEAFF	TGTGCCAGCAGCCTCCCTTCTATTACTGAAGCTTTCTTT
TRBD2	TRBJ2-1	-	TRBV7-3	CASSYGLAGESYNEQFF	TGTGCCAGCAGTTACGGCTTAGCGGGAGAGTCCTACAATGAGCAGTTCTTC
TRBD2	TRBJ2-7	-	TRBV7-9	CASSLGREGWITPTYEQYF	TGTGCCAGCAGCTTAGGAAGGGAGGGATGGATCACCCCTACCTACGAGCAGTACTTC
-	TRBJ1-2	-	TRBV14	CASSQGTFGESGNYGYTF	TGTGCCAGCAGCCAAGGGACGTTCGGGGAGTCCGGTAACTATGGCTACACCTTC
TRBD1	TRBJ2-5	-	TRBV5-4	CASSEGGTEETQYF	TGTGCCAGCAGTGAGGGTGGGACAGAAGAGACCCAGTACTTC
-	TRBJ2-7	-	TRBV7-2	CASSLDSPKISEQYF	TGTGCCAGCAGCTTAGACAGCCCGAAGATCTCCGAGCAGTACTTC
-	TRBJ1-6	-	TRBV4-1	CASSSTPDSPLHF	TGCGCCAGCAGCAGCACGCCGGATTCACCCCTCCACTTT
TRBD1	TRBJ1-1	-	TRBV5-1	CASSTGQGARTEAFF	TGCGCCAGCAGCACGGGACAGGGGGCGCGAACTGAAGCTTTCTTT
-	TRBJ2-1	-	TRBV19	CASSFGDEQFF	TGTGCCAGCTCTTTCGGAGATGAGCAGTTCTTC
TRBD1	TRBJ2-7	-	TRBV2	CASRPGQGAHEQYF	TGTGCCAGCAGACCGGGACAGGGGGCCCACGAGCAGTACTTC
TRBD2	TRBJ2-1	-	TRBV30	CAWSGVAGVNEQFF	TGTGCCTGGAGCGGGGTAGCGGGAGTCAATGAGCAGTTCTTC
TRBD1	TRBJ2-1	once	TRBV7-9	CASSYPTGNYLFEQFF	TGTGCCAGCAGCTACCCGACAGGGAATTATCTTTTTGAGCAGTTCTTC
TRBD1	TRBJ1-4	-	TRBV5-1	CASSSGTVNEKLFF	TGCGCCAGCAGCTCCGGGACAGTTAATGAAAAACTGTTTTTT
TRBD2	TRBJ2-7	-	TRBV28	CASLKGTSGNSYEQYF	TGTGCCAGCCTCAAGGGGACTAGCGGGAACTCCTACGAGCAGTACTTC
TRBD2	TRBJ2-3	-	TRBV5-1	CASSSLAASTDTQYF	TGCGCCAGCAGCTCGCTAGCGGCAAGCACAGATACGCAGTATTTT
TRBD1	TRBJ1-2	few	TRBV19	CASSITGGSNYGYTF	TGTGCCAGTAGTATTACAGGGGGCTCTAACTATGGCTACACCTTC
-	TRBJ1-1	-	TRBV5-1	CASSWGGGGGVLNTEAFF	TGCGCCAGCAGCTGGGGGGGAGGAGGGGGTGTTTTGAACACTGAAGCTTTCTTT
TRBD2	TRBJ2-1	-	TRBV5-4	CASSLGSSGLYNEQFF	TGTGCCAGCAGCTTGGGGTCTAGCGGGTTATACAATGAGCAGTTCTTC
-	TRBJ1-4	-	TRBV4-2	CASSQDAGIRREKLFF	TGTGCCAGCAGCCAAGATGCGGGGATCCGCCGCGAAAAACTGTTTTTT
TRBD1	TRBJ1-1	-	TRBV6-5	CASRPGQGNTEAFF	TGTGCCAGCAGACCGGGACAGGGAAACACTGAAGCTTTCTTT
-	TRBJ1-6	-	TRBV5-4	CASSFGPGGNSPLHF	TGTGCCAGCAGCTTCGGTCCAGGTGGGAATTCACCCCTCCACTTT
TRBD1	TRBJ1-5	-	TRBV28	CASSPRGRNQPQHF	TGTGCCAGCAGTCCCAGGGGGAGGAATCAGCCCCAGCATTTT
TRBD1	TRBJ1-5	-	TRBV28	CASSSRLTGALPPQHF	TGTGCCAGCAGTTCTCGACTGACAGGGGCTCTCCCGCCCCAGCATTTT
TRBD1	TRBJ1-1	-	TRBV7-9	CASSLGDRDRTEAFF	TGTGCCAGCAGCTTAGGGGACAGGGATCGCACTGAAGCTTTCTTT
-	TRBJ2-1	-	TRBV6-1	CASSVPPDYIYNEQFF	TGTGCCAGCAGTGTCCCCCCAGACTACATCTACAATGAGCAGTTCTTC
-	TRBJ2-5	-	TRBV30	CAWTTGEETQYF	TGTGCCTGGACTACGGGAGAGGAGACCCAGTACTTC
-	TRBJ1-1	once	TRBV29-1	CSVEEVLGNTEAFF	TGCAGCGTTGAAGAAGTCCTAGGGAACACTGAAGCTTTCTTT
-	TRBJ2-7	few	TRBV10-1	CASSVREWWSYEQYF	TGCGCCAGCAGTGTACGGGAGTGGTGGTCCTACGAGCAGTACTTC
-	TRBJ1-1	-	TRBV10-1	CASSESSRGEAFF	TGCGCCAGCAGTGAGTCATCCAGGGGTGAAGCTTTCTTT
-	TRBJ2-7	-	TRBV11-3	CASSGTLSYEQYF	TGTGCCAGCAGCGGGACACTCTCCTACGAGCAGTACTTC
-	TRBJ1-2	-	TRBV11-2	CASSLLQGSYGYTF	TGTGCCAGCAGCTTACTACAGGGCAGCTATGGCTACACCTTC
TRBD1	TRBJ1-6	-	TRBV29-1	CSVRTGSDSPLHF	TGCAGCGTGAGGACAGGGTCAGATTCACCCCTCCACTTT
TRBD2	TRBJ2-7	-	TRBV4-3	CASSQGTSNYEQYF	TGCGCCAGCAGCCAAGGGACTAGCAACTACGAGCAGTACTTC
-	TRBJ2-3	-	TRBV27	CASSLSLWRDNTQYF	TGTGCCAGCAGTTTATCCTTGTGGAGGGATAATACGCAGTATTTT
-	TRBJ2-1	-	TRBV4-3	CASSQDPTSISYNEQFF	TGCGCCAGCAGCCAAGATCCGACTAGTATCTCCTACAATGAGCAGTTCTTC
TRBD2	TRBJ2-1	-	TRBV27	CASSFSGRTYNEQFF	TGTGCCAGCAGTTTTAGCGGGAGGACCTACAATGAGCAGTTCTTC
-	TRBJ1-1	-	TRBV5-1	CASSLRGNTEAFF	TGCGCCAGCAGCTTGCGGGGGAACACTGAAGCTTTCTTT
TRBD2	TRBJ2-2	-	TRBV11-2	CASSSPSGRAGELFF	TGTGCCAGCAGCTCCCCTAGCGGGAGGGCCGGGGAGCTGTTTTTT
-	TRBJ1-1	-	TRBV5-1	CASSFGNARDTEAFF	TGCGCCAGCAGCTTCGGTAATGCCAGGGACACTGAAGCTTTCTTT
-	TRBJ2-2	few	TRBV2	CASSVGVSLTGELFF	TGTGCCAGCAGTGTGGGAGTCAGCTTGACCGGGGAGCTGTTTTTT
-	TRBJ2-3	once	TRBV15	CATSTLYFTDTQYF	TGTGCCACCAGCACCCTCTACTTCACAGATACGCAGTATTTT
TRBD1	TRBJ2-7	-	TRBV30	CAWSTGQGNYEQYF	TGTGCCTGGAGTACCGGACAGGGAAACTACGAGCAGTACTTC
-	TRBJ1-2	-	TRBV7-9	CSSSLQGKFLGYTF	TGTTCCAGCAGCTTGCAGGGGAAGTTTCTTGGCTACACCTTC
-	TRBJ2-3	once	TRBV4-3	CASSPTGGAATDTQYF	TGCGCCAGCAGCCCAACCGGAGGGGCCGCCACAGATACGCAGTATTTT
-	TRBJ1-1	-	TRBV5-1	CASSETPTVNTEAFF	TGCGCCAGCAGCGAAACCCCGACAGTGAACACTGAAGCTTTCTTT
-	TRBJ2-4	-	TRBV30	CAWSVRSGVRAKNIQYF	TGTGCCTGGAGTGTACGGTCAGGGGTGAGAGCCAAAAACATTCAGTACTTC
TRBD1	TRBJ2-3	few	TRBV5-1	CASTDRGQTDTQYF	TGCGCCAGCACCGACAGGGGCCAGACAGATACGCAGTATTTT
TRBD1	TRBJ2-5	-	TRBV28	CASSLRGQTQYF	TGTGCCAGCAGTCTCAGGGGGCAGACCCAGTACTTC
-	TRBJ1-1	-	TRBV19	CASSSRGGPEAFF	TGTGCCAGTAGTAGCAGGGGAGGGCCTGAAGCTTTCTTT